The clone carrying this T cell receptor (beta chain) was observed a few times. Its antigen is currently unknown. This sample stems from a study of T cells in Graves' hyperthyroidism and ophthalmopathy. Study-level background: Peripheral blood collection took place at initial diagnosis, before any treatment. Study-wide findings and caveats: Using 13 V-J features, a model discriminated ophthalmopathy from stable hyperthyroidism.

Stability of Graves' hyperthyroidism was defined as absent ophthalmopathy progression within 18 months. Each diagnosis drew on symptoms, thyroxine, TRAb, thyroid ultrasound and orbital computed tomography findings. This CDR3 is built from 13 residues. V lost 7 bases and J lost 4; bases outside the gene matches: 6. In germline, CDR1 is MNHEY, CDR2 SVGAGI. Using RNA transcripts as the source, TCR beta CDR3 regions were amplified. Using the HTBI primer set, a first-round RT-PCR was run on the TCR CDR3. TCRdb used MiXCR to reprocess the multiplex PCR reads, holding one entry per CDR3 protein. The repertoire consists of hundreds of thousands of distinct CDR3 sequences, with about two fifths occurring once and the leading ten covering about 9%.

The source of this sequence is a man younger than 30 with Graves' hyperthyroidism. The sequenced sample consisted of blood. This chain joins TRBV6-5 and TRBJ1-2, with 7 bases matching TRBD1. CDR3 protein: CASTRQGSYGYTF. CDR3 DNA sequence: TGTGCCAGCACCCGACAGGGAAGCTATGGCTACACCTTC.